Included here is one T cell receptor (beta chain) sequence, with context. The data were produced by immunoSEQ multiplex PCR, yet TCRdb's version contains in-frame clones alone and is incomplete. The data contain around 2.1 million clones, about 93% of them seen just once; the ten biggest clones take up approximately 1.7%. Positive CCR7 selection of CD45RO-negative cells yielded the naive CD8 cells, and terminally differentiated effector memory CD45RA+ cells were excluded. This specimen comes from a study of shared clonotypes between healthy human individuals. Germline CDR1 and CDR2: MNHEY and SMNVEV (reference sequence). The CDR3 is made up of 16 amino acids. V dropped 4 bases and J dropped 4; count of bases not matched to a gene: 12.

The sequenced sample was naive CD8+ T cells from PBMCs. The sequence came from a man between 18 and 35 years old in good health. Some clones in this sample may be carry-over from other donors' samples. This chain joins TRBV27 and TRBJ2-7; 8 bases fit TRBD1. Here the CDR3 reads CASSYGTGPGVYEQYF. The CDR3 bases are TGTGCCAGCAGTTACGGGACAGGCCCCGGGGTGTACGAGCAGTACTTC.